Following are 29 T cell receptor beta chains from one sample sequenced in a study of beta chain features in type 1 diabetes. Reverse transcribing all isolated RNA meant expressed TCRB transcripts were sequenced. TCRdb keeps only in-frame clones here, not all; method: immunoSEQ multiplex PCR. Of 300,000 to 350,000 clones in the sample, 8% were seen once. Sequenced input: central memory CD4+ T cells from blood. Every receptor here comes from a woman younger than 35 in good health.

This clone has a handful of counts. Here the CDR3 reads CASSWRTGDTGELFF. CDR3 DNA sequence: TGTGCCAGCAGCTGGCGGACAGGGGACACCGGGGAGCTGTTTTTT. This sequence joins TRBV7-2 and TRBJ2-2, with 9 bases matching TRBD1. The germline V gene encodes CDR1 SGHTA and CDR2 FQGNSA. The CDR3 runs to 15 residues. V dropped 4 bases and J dropped 3; count of bases not matched to a gene: 3. Full variable domain (missing parts from reference TRBV7-2 and TRBJ2-2): GAGVSQSPSNKVTEKGKDVELRCDPISGHTALYWYRQSLGQGLEFLIYFQGNSAPDKSGLPSDRFSAERTGGSVSTLTIQRTQQEDSAVYLCASSWRTGDTGELFFGEGSRLTVL.

Ten or more counts support this clone. The V gene is TRBV29-1, the J gene TRBJ2-7, with D perhaps matching TRBD1 (5 bases). V was shortened by 4 bases and J by 7 bases, with 17 bases between the two germline ends. The CDR3 is 13 amino acids. Germline CDR1 reads SQVTM; CDR2 reads ANQGSEA. CDR3 sequence: CSVAKSGSWEQYF. The DNA for the CDR3 is TGCAGCGTTGCTAAGTCAGGGTCGTGGGAGCAGTACTTC.

There are a few counts of this clone. The V and J genes are TRBV28 and TRBJ1-1, with a weak D call TRBD1 (5 bases). Germline lookup yields CDR1 MDHEN and CDR2 SYDVKM. V gave up 6 bases and J gave up 9 bases, with 14 bases separating them. The CDR3 runs 12 residues. The DNA of the CDR3 is TGTGCCAGCAGGCTTTATCCGGGGCAAGCTTTCTTT. It encodes CASRLYPGQAFF.

This clone was counted ten times or more. This chain's CDR3 is CASSSSGSSNEQFF. The CDR3, as DNA: TGTGCCAGCAGTTCTAGCGGGAGCTCTAATGAGCAGTTCTTC. The chain has TRBV28 and TRBJ2-1, with 10 bases that match TRBD2. This CDR3 comprises 14 residues. From germline, CDR1 is MDHEN and CDR2 SYDVKM. V lost 4 bases, J lost 7 bases, and 4 bases stayed unmatched.

The CDR3 coding sequence is TGTGCCAGCAGCCAAGAGGAAGTTAGCGCTATACCGCAGTATTTT. It specifies CASSQEEVSAIPQYF. The chain uses TRBV4-2 and TRBJ2-3; weak D call: TRBD2 (5 bases). The CDR3 extends over 15 amino acids. The germline V gene encodes CDR1 LGHNA and CDR2 YNFKEQ. Trimming took 0 bases from V and 10 from J, leaving 17 bases between them.

The DNA for the CDR3 is TGCAGCGTTGGCACTAAGGCCAGGGAGTACGGCTACACCTTC. Its translation is CSVGTKAREYGYTF. The chain carries TRBV29-1 and TRBJ1-2, with a possible D match to TRBD1 (5 bases). The germline V and J ends were trimmed by 4 bases and 8 bases, with 20 bases remaining between them. This CDR3 has 14 residues. The germline CDR1 and CDR2 sequences are SQVTM and ANQGSEA.

This clone was seen many times. This chain uses TRBV29-1 with TRBJ2-1; 8 bases match TRBD1. The CDR3 length is 13 residues. The germline CDR1 and CDR2 sequences are SQVTM and ANQGSEA. The V gene end was trimmed by 4 bases and the J gene end by 8 bases; junction bases not matched to a gene: 7. The CDR3 loop reads CSVAGQVDDEQFF. CDR3 nucleotides: TGCAGCGTTGCGGGACAGGTCGACGATGAGCAGTTCTTC.

This clone was recorded a few times. The chain couples TRBV28 to TRBJ1-2; TRBD1 aligns across 9 bases. V shed 5 bases and J 8 bases; nucleotides not matched to a gene: 6. The CDR3 consists of 13 residues. The germline V gene has CDR1 MDHEN and CDR2 SYDVKM. CDR3 nucleotide sequence: TGTGCCAGCAGTCTAACGGACAGGGGCGGCTACACCTTC. Translation gives CASSLTDRGGYTF.

In this sample, this clone turned up many times. The genes are TRBV4-2 and TRBJ1-4; D is unresolved. The CDR3 runs 14 residues. Germline assignment: CDR1 LGHNA and CDR2 YNFKEQ. With 4 bases removed from V and 7 bases from J, the gap between germline ends came to 13 bases. The CDR3 sequence is CASSLPWVSEKLFF. The CDR3 DNA is TGTGCCAGCAGCCTCCCTTGGGTTAGTGAAAAACTGTTTTTT.

This clone was observed a handful of times. The gene calls are TRBV7-2 and TRBJ2-7; D may be TRBD1 (5 bases). There are 15 residues in the CDR3. V shed 0 bases and J shed 0 bases, with 9 bases lying between them. The germline V gene encodes CDR1 SGHTA and CDR2 FQGNSA. CDR3 sequence: CASSLAGLSSYEQYF. As DNA, the CDR3 is TGTGCCAGCAGCTTAGCGGGGCTTAGCTCCTACGAGCAGTACTTC.

The sample holds a few counts of this clone. V gene TRBV6-6 combines with J gene TRBJ1-5, with D uncertain. This CDR3 has 13 residues. V was pared by 2 bases and J by 2 bases, with 4 bases between. CDR1 and CDR2 (germline): MNHNY, SVGAGI (reference sequence). The CDR3 region has the DNA TGTGCCAGCAGTTACGGGGGCAATCAGCCCCAGCATTTT. It codes for CASSYGGNQPQHF.

The sample holds a few counts of this clone. As DNA, the CDR3 is TGTGCCAGCAGTCCCGGGACAGGGGGTGGGAATCAGCCCCAGCATTTT. This codes for CASSPGTGGGNQPQHF. V usage is TRBV6-6 and J usage is TRBJ1-5, with 11 bases that match TRBD1. The CDR3 loop spans 16 amino acids. The trim removed 5 bases at V and 4 bases at J, leaving 7 bases unmatched. Germline V lookup: CDR1 MNHNY, CDR2 SVGAGI (reference sequence).

This clone occurred a few times. The rearrangement uses TRBV28 and TRBJ1-1; D is ambiguous. This CDR3 is 15 amino acids long. The ends were cut back, 2 bases at V and 0 bases at J, with 10 bases in the middle. Germline CDR1 and CDR2: MDHEN and SYDVKM. CDR3 sequence (DNA): TGTGCCAGCAGTTTAAGGCGGGGAATGAACACTGAAGCTTTCTTT. Protein sequence: CASSLRRGMNTEAFF.

This clone occurred a few times. This chain connects TRBV7-2 to TRBJ2-7; D remains ambiguous. Trimming shortened V by 6 bases and J by 6 bases, and 12 bases separated the two germline ends. The CDR3 is 12 amino acids. Germline CDR1 reads SGHTA; CDR2 reads FQGNSA. The CDR3 spells CASSWVVGEQYF. CDR3 sequence (DNA): TGTGCCAGCAGTTGGGTGGTAGGCGAGCAGTACTTC.

This clone was counted only a few times. The V gene is TRBV19, the J gene TRBJ2-1; 9 nucleotides match TRBD2. Looked up from germline, CDR1 is LNHDA and CDR2 is SQIVND (reference sequence). V lost 7 bases and J lost 8; bases outside the gene matches: 15. The CDR3 covers 16 residues. DNA of the CDR3: TGTGCCAGTACTCAGCCAGGCGGGAGGGCCGGCTATGAGCAGTTCTTC. Translated, it gives CASTQPGGRAGYEQFF.

The chain links TRBV7-2 to TRBJ2-3; 13 positions match TRBD2. Germline loops: CDR1 SGHTA, CDR2 FQGNSA. V lost 4 bases and J lost 3; bases outside the gene matches: 4. The CDR3 totals 16 residues. CDR3 DNA: TGTGCCAGCAGCTCCTGGACTAGCGGGAGAACAGATACGCAGTATTTT. Translating gives CASSSWTSGRTDTQYF.

A few counts support this clone. The rearrangement links TRBV18 to TRBJ1-2; no definite D call. Germline V gene sequence: CDR1 KGHSH, CDR2 LQKENI. V lost 1 base and J 3 bases, leaving 15 bases between the germline ends. The CDR3 loop spans 16 amino acids. CDR3 coding DNA: TGTGCCAGCTCACCACGCAGCGGCCAAGACTACTATGGCTACACCTTC. Translation gives CASSPRSGQDYYGYTF.

The chain joins TRBV7-2 to TRBJ2-5; a possible D gene is TRBD2 (6 bases). The CDR3 loop spans 15 amino acids. The V gene lost 5 bases and the J gene lost 0 bases, with 13 bases spanning the gap. From germline, CDR1 is SGHTA and CDR2 FQGNSA. CDR3 sequence (DNA): TGTGCCAGCAGCCATACAATAGCGGACCAAGAGACCCAGTACTTC. It translates to CASSHTIADQETQYF.

The chain employs TRBV18 and TRBJ1-3; 7 bases fit TRBD1. J lost 0 bases, V lost 4 bases, and 3 bases had no gene match. Germline V CDR1 and CDR2: KGHSH, LQKENI. This CDR3 contains 15 residues. The CDR3 nucleotides are TGTGCCAGCTCACACGACAGGGCCTCTGGAAACACCATATATTTT. Translating it yields CASSHDRASGNTIYF. The complete variable domain, with remaining parts taken from reference TRBV18 and TRBJ1-3, reads NAGVMQNPRHLVRRRGQEARLRCSPMKGHSHVYWYRQLPEEGLKFMVYLQKENIIDESGMPKERFSAEFPKEGPSILRIQQVVRGDSAAYFCASSHDRASGNTIYFGEGSWLTVV.

J is TRBJ1-1 and V is TRBV7-9; no firm D call. The CDR3 loop spans 14 amino acids. The germline V gene encodes CDR1 SEHNR and CDR2 FQNEAQ (reference sequence). V lost 5 bases and J lost 5, with 15 bases in between. The CDR3 bases are TGTGCCAGCAGCCACAACCCCCCCGGAACTGAAGCTTTCTTT. Its protein product is CASSHNPPGTEAFF. The full variable domain, in which reference TRBV7-9 and TRBJ1-1 provide the parts outside the CDR3, is DTGVSQNPRHKITKRGQNVTFRCDPISEHNRLYWYRQTLGQGPEFLTYFQNEAQLEKSRLLSDRFSAERPKGSFSTLEIQRTEQGDSAMYLCASSHNPPGTEAFFGQGTRLTVV.

The DNA for the CDR3 is TGTGCCAGCAGTTTTAGGTCGGGGGAGACCCAGTACTTC. It is translated as CASSFRSGETQYF. The chain uses TRBV27 and TRBJ2-5; D is perhaps TRBD2 (5 bases). CDR3 size: 13 residues. Trimming removed 3 bases at V and 5 bases at J, with 10 bases between. Germline V gives CDR1 MNHEY, CDR2 SMNVEV (reference sequence).

This clone has a handful of counts. The chain links TRBV6-5 to TRBJ2-7; TRBD1 matches at 7 bases. The CDR3 extends over 13 amino acids. Germline V lookup: CDR1 MNHEY, CDR2 SVGAGI. The V and J ends lost 6 bases and 4 bases, in that order; junction bases with no gene match: 6. CDR3 protein: CASRPGTAYEQYF. The CDR3 nucleotides are TGTGCCAGCAGGCCCGGGACAGCGTACGAGCAGTACTTC.

There are a few counts of this clone. The chain links TRBV28 to TRBJ2-4; TRBD1 aligns across 7 bases. The CDR3 is 12 residues long. J gave up 6 bases and V 6 bases, and 2 bases lay outside the gene matches. Germline lookup yields CDR1 MDHEN and CDR2 SYDVKM. This CDR3 reads CASRGDRNIQYF. In DNA form, the CDR3 reads TGTGCCAGCAGGGGGGACAGAAACATTCAGTACTTC.

This rearrangement joins TRBV15 to TRBJ2-3; D gene uncertain. Trimming removed 1 base from V and 4 bases from J, with 6 bases in between. Germline values: CDR1 LNHNV, CDR2 YYDKDF (reference sequence). CDR3 length equals 13 residues. CDR3: CATSRVSPDTQYF. CDR3 DNA sequence: TGTGCCACCAGCAGAGTATCTCCAGATACGCAGTATTTT. The full variable domain, its missing parts supplied by reference TRBV15 and TRBJ2-3, is DAMVIQNPRYQVTQFGKPVTLSCSQTLNHNVMYWYQQKSSQAPKLLFHYYDKDFNNEADTPDNFQSRRPNTSFCFLDIRSPGLGDTAMYLCATSRVSPDTQYFGPGTRLTVL.

This rearrangement joins TRBV7-3 to TRBJ2-3; 8 positions match TRBD1. The ends lost 4 bases at V and 5 bases at J; junction bases unmatched: 2. The CDR3 runs 13 residues. The germline gives CDR1 SGHTA, CDR2 FQGTGA. The CDR3 nucleotides read TGTGCCAGCAGCTCGACAGGGGAAGATACGCAGTATTTT. Its protein product is CASSSTGEDTQYF.

For the CDR3, the DNA is TGTGCCAGTAACGATCGAGGTCCCACAGATACGCAGTATTTT. Amino acids: CASNDRGPTDTQYF. The V call is TRBV19, the J call TRBJ2-3; unclear D gene. The germline V gene has CDR1 LNHDA and CDR2 SQIVND (reference sequence). The CDR3 spans 14 residues. V was clipped by 7 bases and J by 2 bases, with 13 bases between them.

This clone was seen more than once but under ten times. The J gene is TRBJ2-3, the V gene TRBV2, with 8 bases lining up with TRBD2. Germline V gives CDR1 SNHLY, CDR2 FYNNEI. J lost 3 bases, V lost 4 bases, and 9 bases had no gene match. This CDR3 is 16 amino acids long. This CDR3 is CASSGGAGGLTDTQYF. As DNA, the CDR3 is TGTGCCAGCAGTGGAGGGGCGGGAGGATTAACAGATACGCAGTATTTT.

Only a few counts were recorded for this clone. In DNA form, the CDR3 reads TGTGCCAGCAGTTCCGGGACAGGGGCCTATGGCTACACCTTC. Its translation: CASSSGTGAYGYTF. The chain recombines TRBV28 with TRBJ1-2; TRBD1 matches 10 bases. The CDR3 spans 14 residues. V was clipped by 4 bases and J by 4 bases; unmatched bases: 3. The germline V gene encodes CDR1 MDHEN and CDR2 SYDVKM.

This clone was counted at least ten times. J is TRBJ2-3 and V is TRBV7-9; the D gene is possibly TRBD2 (5 bases). Germline-derived CDR1 and CDR2 are SEHNR and FQNEAQ (reference sequence). The CDR3 covers 12 residues. With 3 bases removed from V and 6 bases from J, the gap between germline ends came to 7 bases. Written as DNA, the CDR3 is TGTGCCAGCAGCTTCTCGGGGGATACGCAGTATTTT. Amino acids: CASSFSGDTQYF.